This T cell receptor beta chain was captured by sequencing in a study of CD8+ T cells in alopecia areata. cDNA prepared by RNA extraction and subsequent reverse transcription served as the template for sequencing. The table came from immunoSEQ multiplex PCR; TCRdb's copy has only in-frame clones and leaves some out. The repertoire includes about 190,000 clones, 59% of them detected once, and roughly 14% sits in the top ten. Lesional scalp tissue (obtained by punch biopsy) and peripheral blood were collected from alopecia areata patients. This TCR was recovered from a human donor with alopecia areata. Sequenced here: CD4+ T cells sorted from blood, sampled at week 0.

CDR3 residues: CASSRTTYHEAFF. The CDR3 DNA reads TGTGCCAGCAGCCGAACGACATACCATGAAGCTTTCTTT. The chain carries TRBV25-1 and TRBJ1-1; D is undetermined. Germline V gene lookup returns CDR1 MGHDK and CDR2 SYGVNS. The V end lost 6 bases, the J end lost 7 bases, and 15 bases lay between the germline ends. This CDR3 region has 13 residues. Full variable domain (outside the CDR3, taken from reference TRBV25-1 and TRBJ1-1): EADIYQTPRYLVIGTGKKITLECSQTMGHDKMYWYQQDPGMELHLIHYSYGVNSTEKGDLSSESTVSRIRTEHFPLTLESARPSHTSQYLCASSRTTYHEAFFGQGTRLTVV.